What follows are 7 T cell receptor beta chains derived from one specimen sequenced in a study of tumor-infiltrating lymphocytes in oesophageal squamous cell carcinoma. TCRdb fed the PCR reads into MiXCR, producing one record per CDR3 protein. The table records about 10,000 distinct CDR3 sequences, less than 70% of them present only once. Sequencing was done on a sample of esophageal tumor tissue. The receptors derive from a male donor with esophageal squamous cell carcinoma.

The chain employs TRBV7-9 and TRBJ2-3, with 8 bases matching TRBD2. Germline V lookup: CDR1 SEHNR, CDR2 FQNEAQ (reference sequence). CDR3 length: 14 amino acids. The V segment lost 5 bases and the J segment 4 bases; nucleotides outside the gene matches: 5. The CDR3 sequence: CASSDSGIPDTQYF. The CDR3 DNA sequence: TGTGCCAGCAGCGATAGCGGGATTCCAGATACGCAGTATTTT. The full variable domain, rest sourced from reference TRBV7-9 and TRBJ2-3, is DTGVSQNPRHKITKRGQNVTFRCDPISEHNRLYWYRQTLGQGPEFLTYFQNEAQLEKSRLLSDRFSAERPKGSFSTLEIQRTEQGDSAMYLCASSDSGIPDTQYFGPGTRLTVL.

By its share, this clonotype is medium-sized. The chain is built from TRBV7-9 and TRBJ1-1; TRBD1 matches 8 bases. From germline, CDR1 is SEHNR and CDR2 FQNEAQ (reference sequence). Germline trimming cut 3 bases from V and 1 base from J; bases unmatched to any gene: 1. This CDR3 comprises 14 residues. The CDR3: CASSFGQGNTEAFF. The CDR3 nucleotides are TGTGCCAGCAGCTTTGGACAGGGGAACACTGAAGCTTTCTTT.

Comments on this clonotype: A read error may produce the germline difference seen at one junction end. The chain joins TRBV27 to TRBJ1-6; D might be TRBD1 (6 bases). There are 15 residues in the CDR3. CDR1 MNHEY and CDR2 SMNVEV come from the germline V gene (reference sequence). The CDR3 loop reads CASSPSRTGTYEQYF. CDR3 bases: TGTGCCAGCAGTCCAAGCCGAACAGGGACCTACGAGCAGTACTTT.

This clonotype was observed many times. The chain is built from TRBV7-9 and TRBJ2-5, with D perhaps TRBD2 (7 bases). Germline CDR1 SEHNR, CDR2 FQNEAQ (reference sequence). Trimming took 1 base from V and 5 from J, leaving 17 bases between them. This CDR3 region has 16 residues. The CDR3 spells CASSLGVGGGRETQYF. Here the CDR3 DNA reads TGTGCCAGCAGCTTAGGCGTAGGGGGGGGTCGGGAGACCCAGTACTTC.

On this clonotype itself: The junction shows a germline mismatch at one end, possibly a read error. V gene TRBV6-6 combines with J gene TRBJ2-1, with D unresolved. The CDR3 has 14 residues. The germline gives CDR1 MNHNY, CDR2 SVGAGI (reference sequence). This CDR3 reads CASPLEKLYDEQFF. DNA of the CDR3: TGTGCCAGCCCCCTGGAAAAGCTCTACGATGAGCAGTTCTTC.

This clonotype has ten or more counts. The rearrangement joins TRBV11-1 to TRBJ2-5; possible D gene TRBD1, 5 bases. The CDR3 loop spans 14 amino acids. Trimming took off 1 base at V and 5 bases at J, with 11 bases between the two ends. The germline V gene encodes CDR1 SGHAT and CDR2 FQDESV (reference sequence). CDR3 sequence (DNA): TGTGCCAGCAGCTTAGGTGGGGCACGGGAGACCCAGTACTTC. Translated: CASSLGGARETQYF.

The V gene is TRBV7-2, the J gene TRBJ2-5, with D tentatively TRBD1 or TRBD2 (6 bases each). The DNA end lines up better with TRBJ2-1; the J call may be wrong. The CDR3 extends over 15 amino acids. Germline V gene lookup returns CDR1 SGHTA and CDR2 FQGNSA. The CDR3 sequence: CASGGGGAYYNEQFF. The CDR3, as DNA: TGTGCCTCCGGGGGCGGAGGGGCGTATTACAATGAGCAGTTCTTC.